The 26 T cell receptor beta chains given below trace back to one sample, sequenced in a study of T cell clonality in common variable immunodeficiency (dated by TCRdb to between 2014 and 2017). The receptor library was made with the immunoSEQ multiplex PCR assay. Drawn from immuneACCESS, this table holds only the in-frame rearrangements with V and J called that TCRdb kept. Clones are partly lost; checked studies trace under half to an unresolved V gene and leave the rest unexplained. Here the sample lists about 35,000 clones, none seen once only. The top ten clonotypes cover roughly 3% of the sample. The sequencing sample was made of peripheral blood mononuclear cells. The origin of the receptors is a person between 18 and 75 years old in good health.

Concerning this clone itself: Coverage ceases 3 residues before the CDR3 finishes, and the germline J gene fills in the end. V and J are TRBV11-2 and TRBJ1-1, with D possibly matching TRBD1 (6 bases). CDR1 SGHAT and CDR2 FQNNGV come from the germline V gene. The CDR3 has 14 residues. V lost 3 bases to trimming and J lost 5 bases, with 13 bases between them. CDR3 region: CASSLTGQGTEAFF. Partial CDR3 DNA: TGTGCCAGCAGCTTGACAGGCCAGGGAACTGAA.

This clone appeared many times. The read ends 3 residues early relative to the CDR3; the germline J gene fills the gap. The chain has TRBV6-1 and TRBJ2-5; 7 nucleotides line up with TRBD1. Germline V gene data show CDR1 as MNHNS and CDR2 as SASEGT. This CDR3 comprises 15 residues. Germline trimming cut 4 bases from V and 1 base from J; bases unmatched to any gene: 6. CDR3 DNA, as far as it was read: TGTGCCAGCAGTGTAGACAGGGCACGCCAAGAGACC. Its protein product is CASSVDRARQET. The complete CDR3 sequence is CASSVDRARQETQYF.

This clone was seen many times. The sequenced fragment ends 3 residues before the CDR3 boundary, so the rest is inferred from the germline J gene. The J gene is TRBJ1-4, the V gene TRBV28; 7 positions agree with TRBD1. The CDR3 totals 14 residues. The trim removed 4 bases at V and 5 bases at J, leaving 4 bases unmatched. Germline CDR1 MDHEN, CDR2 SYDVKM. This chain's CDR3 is CASSYQGGNEKLFF. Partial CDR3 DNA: TGTGCCAGCAGTTACCAAGGGGGCAATGAAAAA.

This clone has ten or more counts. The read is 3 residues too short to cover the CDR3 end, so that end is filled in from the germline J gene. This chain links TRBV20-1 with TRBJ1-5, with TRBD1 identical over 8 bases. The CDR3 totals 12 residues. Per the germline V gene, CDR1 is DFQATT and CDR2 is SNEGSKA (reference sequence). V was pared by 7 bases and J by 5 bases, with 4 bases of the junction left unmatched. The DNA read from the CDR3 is TGCAGTGTCCAGACAGGGGATCAGCCC. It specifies CSVQTGDQP. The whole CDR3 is CSVQTGDQPQHF.

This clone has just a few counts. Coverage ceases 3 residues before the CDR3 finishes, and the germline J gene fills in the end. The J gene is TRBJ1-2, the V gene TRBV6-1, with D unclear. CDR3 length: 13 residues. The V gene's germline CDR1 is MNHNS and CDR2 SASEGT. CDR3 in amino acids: CASSEGRVSGYTF. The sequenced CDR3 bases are TGTGCCAGCAGTGAAGGGCGGGTTTCGGGC.

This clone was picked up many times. The CDR3 protein is CSASPTGGSYNEQFF. The CDR3 DNA, read in part, is TGCAGTGCTAGTCCCACCGGAGGGTCCTACAATGAG. The chain has TRBV20-1 and TRBJ2-1, with D perhaps matching TRBD2 (6 bases). The CDR3 end is not reached by the read, which stops 3 residues before it; the germline J gene fills it in. This CDR3 is built from 15 residues. With 3 bases removed from V and 1 base from J, the gap between germline ends came to 13 bases. Germline V gives CDR1 DFQATT, CDR2 SNEGSKA (reference sequence).

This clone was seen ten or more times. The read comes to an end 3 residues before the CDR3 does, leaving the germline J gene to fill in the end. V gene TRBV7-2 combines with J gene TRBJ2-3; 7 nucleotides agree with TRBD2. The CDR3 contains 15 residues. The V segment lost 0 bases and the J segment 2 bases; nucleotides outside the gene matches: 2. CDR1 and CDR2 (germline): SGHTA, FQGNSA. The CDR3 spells CASSLASGITDTQYF. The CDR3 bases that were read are TGTGCCAGCAGCTTAGCGAGCGGGATCACAGATACG.

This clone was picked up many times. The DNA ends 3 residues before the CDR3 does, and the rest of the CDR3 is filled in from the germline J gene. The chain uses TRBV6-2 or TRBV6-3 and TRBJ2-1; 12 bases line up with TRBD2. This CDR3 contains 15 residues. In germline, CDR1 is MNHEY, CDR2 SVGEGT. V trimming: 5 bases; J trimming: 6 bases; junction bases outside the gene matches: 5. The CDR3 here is CASSLTSGRFNEQFF. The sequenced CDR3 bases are TGTGCCAGCAGTCTAACTAGCGGGAGGTTCAATGAG.

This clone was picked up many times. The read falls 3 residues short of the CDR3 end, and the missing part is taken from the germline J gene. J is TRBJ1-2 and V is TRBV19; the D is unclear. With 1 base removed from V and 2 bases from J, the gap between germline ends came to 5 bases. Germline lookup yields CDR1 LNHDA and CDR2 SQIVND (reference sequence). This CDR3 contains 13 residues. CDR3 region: CASSIAENYGYTF. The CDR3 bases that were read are TGTGCCAGTAGTATAGCAGAAAACTATGGC.

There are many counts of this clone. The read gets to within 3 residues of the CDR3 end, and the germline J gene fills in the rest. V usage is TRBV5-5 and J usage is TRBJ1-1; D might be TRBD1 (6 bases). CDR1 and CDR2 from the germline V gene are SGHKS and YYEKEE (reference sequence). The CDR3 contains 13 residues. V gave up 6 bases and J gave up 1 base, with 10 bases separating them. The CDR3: CASILGQNTEAFF. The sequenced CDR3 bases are TGTGCCAGCATTCTGGGACAGAACACTGAA.

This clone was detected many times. CDR3 loop: CSSLRADTQYF. The DNA read from the CDR3 is TGCAGCTCACTCCGGGCAGATACG. The genes are TRBV29-1 and TRBJ2-3; no reliable D call. The missing CDR3 end, 3 residues past where the read stops, is filled in from the germline J gene. The V end lost 8 bases, the J end lost 4 bases, and 10 bases lay between the germline ends. CDR1 and CDR2 (germline): SQVTM, ANQGSEA. The CDR3 has 11 residues.

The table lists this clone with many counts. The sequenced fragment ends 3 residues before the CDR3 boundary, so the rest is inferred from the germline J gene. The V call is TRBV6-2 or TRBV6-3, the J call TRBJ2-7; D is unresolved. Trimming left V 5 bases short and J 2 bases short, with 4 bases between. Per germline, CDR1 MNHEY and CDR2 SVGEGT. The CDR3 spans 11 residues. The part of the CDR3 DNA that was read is TGTGCCAGCAGTCCAGCCTACGAG. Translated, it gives CASSPAYE. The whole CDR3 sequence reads CASSPAYEQYF.

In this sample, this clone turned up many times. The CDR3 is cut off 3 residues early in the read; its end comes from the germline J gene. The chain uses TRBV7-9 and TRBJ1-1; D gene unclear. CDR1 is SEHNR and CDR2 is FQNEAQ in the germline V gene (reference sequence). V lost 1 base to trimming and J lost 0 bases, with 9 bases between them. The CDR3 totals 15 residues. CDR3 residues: CASSLENYLNTEAFF. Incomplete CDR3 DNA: TGTGCCAGCAGCTTAGAAAACTACTTGAACACTGAA.

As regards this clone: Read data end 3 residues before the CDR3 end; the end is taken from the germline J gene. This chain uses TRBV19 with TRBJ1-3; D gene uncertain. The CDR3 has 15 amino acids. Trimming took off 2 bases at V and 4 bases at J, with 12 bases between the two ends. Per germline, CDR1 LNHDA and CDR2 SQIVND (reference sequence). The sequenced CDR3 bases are TGTGCCAGTAGTATATCCGTCCGGGGAGGAAACACC. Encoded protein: CASSISVRGGNT. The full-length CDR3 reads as CASSISVRGGNTIYF. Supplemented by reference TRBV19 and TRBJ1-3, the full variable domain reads DGGITQSPKYLFRKEGQNVTLSCEQNLNHDAMYWYRQDPGQGLRLIYYSQIVNDFQKGDIAEGYSVSREKKESFPLTVTSAQKNPTAFYLCASSISVRGGNTIYFGEGSWLTVV.

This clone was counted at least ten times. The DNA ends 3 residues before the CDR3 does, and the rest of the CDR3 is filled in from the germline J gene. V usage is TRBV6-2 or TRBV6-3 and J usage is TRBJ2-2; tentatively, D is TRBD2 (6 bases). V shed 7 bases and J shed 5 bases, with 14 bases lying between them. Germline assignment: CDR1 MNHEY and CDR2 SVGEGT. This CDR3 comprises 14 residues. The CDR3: CASNWRGGTGELFF. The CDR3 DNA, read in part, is TGTGCCAGCAACTGGAGGGGTGGTACCGGGGAG.

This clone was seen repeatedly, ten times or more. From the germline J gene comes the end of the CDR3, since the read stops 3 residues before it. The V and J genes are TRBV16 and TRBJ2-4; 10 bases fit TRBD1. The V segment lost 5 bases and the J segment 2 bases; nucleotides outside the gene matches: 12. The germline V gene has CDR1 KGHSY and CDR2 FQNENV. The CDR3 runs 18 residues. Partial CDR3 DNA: TGTGCCAGCAGCGCACGGAGATGGACAGGGGGTTCCAAAAACATT. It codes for CASSARRWTGGSKNI. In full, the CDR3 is CASSARRWTGGSKNIQYF. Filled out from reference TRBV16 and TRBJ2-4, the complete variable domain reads GEEVAQTPKHLVRGEGQKAKLYCAPIKGHSYVFWYQQVLKNEFKFLISFQNENVFDETGMPKERFSAKCLPNSPCSLEIQATKLEDSAVYFCASSARRWTGGSKNIQYFGAGTRLSVL.

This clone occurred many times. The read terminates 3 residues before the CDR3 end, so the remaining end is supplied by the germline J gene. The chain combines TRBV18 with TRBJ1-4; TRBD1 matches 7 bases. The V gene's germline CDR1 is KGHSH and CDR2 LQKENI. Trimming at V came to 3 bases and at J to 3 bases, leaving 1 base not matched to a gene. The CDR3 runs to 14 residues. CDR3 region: CASSPGTANEKLFF. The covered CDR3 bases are TGTGCCAGCTCACCCGGGACAGCTAATGAAAAA.

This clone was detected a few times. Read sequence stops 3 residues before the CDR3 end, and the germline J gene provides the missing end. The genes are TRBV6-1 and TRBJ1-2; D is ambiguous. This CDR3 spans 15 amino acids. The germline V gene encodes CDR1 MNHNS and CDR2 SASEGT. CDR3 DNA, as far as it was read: TGTGCCAGCAGTGAAGGGACTAGCGGCTCCTACGAC. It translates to CASSEGTSGSYD. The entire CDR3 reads CASSEGTSGSYDYTF.

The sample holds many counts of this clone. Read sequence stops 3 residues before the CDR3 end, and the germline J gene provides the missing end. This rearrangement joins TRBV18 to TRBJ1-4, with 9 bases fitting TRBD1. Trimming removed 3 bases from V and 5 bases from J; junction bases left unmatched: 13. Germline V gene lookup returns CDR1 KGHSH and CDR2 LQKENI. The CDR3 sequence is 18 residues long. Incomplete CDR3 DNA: TGTGCCAGCTCACCCCAAACCCCTGGACAGGGGCGAAATGAAAAA. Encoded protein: CASSPQTPGQGRNEK. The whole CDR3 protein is CASSPQTPGQGRNEKLFF.

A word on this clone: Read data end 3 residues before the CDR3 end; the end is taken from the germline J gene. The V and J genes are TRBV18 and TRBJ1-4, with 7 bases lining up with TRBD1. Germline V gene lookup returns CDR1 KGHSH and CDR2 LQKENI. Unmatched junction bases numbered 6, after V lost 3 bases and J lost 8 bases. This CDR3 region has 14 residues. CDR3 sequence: CASSPSGGNEKLFF. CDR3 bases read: TGTGCCAGCTCACCTTCAGGGGGAAACGAAAAA.

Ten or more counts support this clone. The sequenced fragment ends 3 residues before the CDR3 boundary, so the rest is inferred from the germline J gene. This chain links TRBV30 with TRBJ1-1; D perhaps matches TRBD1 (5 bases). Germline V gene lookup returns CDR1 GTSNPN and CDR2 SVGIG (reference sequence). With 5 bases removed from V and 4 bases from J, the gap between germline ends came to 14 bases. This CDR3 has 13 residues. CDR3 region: CAWEGGRGTEAFF. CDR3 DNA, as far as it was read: TGTGCCTGGGAGGGCGGAAGGGGCACTGAA.

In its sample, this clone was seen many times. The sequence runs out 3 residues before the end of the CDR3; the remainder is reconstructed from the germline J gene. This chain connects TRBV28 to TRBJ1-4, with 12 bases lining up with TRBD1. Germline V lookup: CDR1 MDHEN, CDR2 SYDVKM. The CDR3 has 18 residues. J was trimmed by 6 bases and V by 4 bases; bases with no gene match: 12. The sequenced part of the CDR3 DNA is TGTGCCAGCAGTTCTGGGACAGGGGGCGTCCTCGTTTATGAAAAA. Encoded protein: CASSSGTGGVLVYEK. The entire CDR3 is CASSSGTGGVLVYEKLFF.

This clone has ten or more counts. The CDR3 is CASSPRDSLKAFF. CDR3 DNA (partial): TGTGCCAGCTCTCCTCGGGACAGCCTCAAA. The V and J genes are TRBV18 and TRBJ1-1; 7 bases are a match to TRBD1. The CDR3 end lies 3 residues beyond the end of the read and is filled in from the germline J gene. The CDR3 runs 13 residues. Per the germline V gene, CDR1 is KGHSH and CDR2 is LQKENI.

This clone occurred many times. CDR3 residues: CASRRGTDSYEQYF. CDR3 DNA (partial): TGTGCCAGCCGACGGGGGACGGATTCCTACGAG. The gene calls are TRBV7-2 and TRBJ2-7, with D possibly being TRBD2 (6 bases). The read terminates 3 residues before the CDR3 end, so the remaining end is supplied by the germline J gene. V lost 8 bases and J 1 base, leaving 15 bases between the germline ends. This CDR3 is built from 14 residues. Germline V gene lookup returns CDR1 SGHTA and CDR2 FQGNSA.

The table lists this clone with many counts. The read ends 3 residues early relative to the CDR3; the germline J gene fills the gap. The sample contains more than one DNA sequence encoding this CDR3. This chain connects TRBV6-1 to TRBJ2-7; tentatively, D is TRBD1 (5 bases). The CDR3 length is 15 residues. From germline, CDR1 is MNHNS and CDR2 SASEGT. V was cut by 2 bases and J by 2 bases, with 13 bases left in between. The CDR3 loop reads CASSERTSTTYEQYF. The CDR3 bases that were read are TGTGCCAGCAGTGAAAGGACAAGCACTACCTACGAG.

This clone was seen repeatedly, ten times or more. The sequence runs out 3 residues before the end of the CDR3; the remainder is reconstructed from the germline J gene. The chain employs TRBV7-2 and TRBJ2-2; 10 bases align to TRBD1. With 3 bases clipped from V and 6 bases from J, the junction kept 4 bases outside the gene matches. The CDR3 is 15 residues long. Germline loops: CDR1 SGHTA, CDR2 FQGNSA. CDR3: CASSFGQGVPGELFF. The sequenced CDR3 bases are TGTGCCAGCAGCTTTGGACAGGGGGTTCCCGGGGAG.